The following is a T cell receptor (beta chain) sequence with its context. Its antigen is not known. Treatment reported: around 19 received Ad26.COV2.S at low or high dose, single or two shots; about five received placebo; per-sample allocation not given. Each sample was drawn 63 days after the first injection (of vaccine or placebo). An adult aged 18-55 years in Boston served as the donor. TCRdb's table, derived via immunoSEQ multiplex PCR, lists solely in-frame clones and lacks some. In the table there are a few hundred thousand clones, 85% to 90% of which are singletons. This entry belongs to a study of Ad26.COV2.S vaccination and SARS-CoV-2 variants. Study information: The study gave Ad26.COV2.S intramuscularly, once or twice 56 days apart.

Findings and limits, study-wide: Ad26.COV2.S recipients had broader spike-specific TCRs (P = 0.0014). TCR breadth and depth analyses may have underestimated total T cell responses.

The source was peripheral blood, collected in a trial of Ad26.COV2.S vaccine versus placebo. The origin of this receptor is a person between 18 and 65 years old who received the Ad26.COV2.S COVID-19 vaccine or a placebo.

CDR3 DNA sequence: TGTGCCAGCAGCTTACTGGGACAGCTCAATCAGCCCCAGCATTTT. Its protein is CASSLLGQLNQPQHF. The V call is TRBV5-8, the J call TRBJ1-5, with 7 bases lining up with TRBD1. Trimming took 2 bases from V and 3 from J; bases not matched to a gene: 5. The germline gives CDR1 SGHTS, CDR2 YDEGEE. There are 15 residues in the CDR3.